What follows is one TCR beta chain and its context. Cohort allocation depended upon clinical history that participants reported. The sample belongs to a study of blood T cell repertoires in COVID-19. Turning to the study itself: Nucleic acid was either cDNA or gDNA, and it came from T cells, B-cell-depleted T cells, or PBMCs.

There are 12 residues in the CDR3. CDR1 and CDR2 from the germline V gene are LGHDT and YNNKEL (reference sequence). The V end was cut by 4 bases, the J end by 5 bases, with 8 bases between. Sequencing used immunoSEQ multiplex PCR; TCRdb keeps in-frame clones, though not all of them. Counted here are 400,000 or so clones, 80% to 95% occurring once; the ten biggest clones make up roughly 0.66%. Material for sequencing was PBMCs or T cells enriched from blood (not recorded which). The sequence was obtained from a man aged 18 to 29 who had recovered from COVID-19. The V and J genes are TRBV3-1 (or the pseudogene TRBV3-2) and TRBJ2-5; D unclear. The CDR3 nucleotides read TGTGCCAGCAGCCCGCGTTTGGAGACCCAGTACTTC. This gives the protein CASSPRLETQYF.